This T cell receptor (beta chain) derives from a study of blood T cells in healthy people across ages. Using a J-beta primer mix together with a sample-barcoded 5' primer, a second PCR was run for 7 to 11 cycles. Each of the samples gave a minimum of 3 million paired-end reads that contained CDR3. Each CDR3 protein is one row after TCRdb ran MiXCR on the 5' RACE reads. The sample yields some 700,000 distinct CDR3 sequences, roughly 43% seen once. Each sample used at least 6 million PBMCs. Germline CDR1 and CDR2: LNHNV and YYDKDF (reference sequence). The CDR3 covers 14 residues. The ends were cut back, 0 bases at V and 11 bases at J, with 16 bases in the middle. As for this clonotype: Its antigen is still unknown. Given a much more abundant clone one base away, this may be a read error.

General observations from the study: More naive CD4+ cells and higher diversity were found in long-lived than in aged donors. For the donors, CMV status was unknown and possibly confounded expanded clonotype changes.

This receptor was taken from an older woman in good health. What was sequenced was blood. The chain combines TRBV15 with TRBJ2-5, with a tentative D call TRBD2 (5 bases). CDR3 DNA sequence: TGTGCCACCAGCAGAGATTTTGGGGAGAGTGAGCAGTACTTC. It codes for CATSRDFGESEQYF.